A selection of T cell receptor beta chains follows, all from one sample in a study of cytomegalovirus exposure and HLA in healthy donors. Assay used: immunoSEQ multiplex PCR; TCRdb lists only in-frame clones, some missing. Of roughly 200,000 clones listed, roughly 85% were seen once; the top ten hold about 2.2%. Sequencing was carried out using PBMCs. The origin of the receptors is a woman in her forties or fifties in good health and CMV-seronegative. Each CDR3 is given with its conserved first and last residue. Each record gives: D gene, clone size, V gene, CDR3 length, J gene, CDR3 DNA, CDR3 protein. The D gene is left open where the match is weak. Not every row has a clone size; where given, it reads once, few, many or a size class.

d_call: TRBD2; clone_size: NA; v_call: TRBV25-1; cdr3_length: 16; j_call: TRBJ2-5; cdr3_nt: TGTGCCAGCAGTGAATACACCCCGGGGGGGGAAGAGACCCAGTACTTC; cdr3_aa: CASSEYTPGGEETQYF
d_call: TRBD1; clone_size: NA; v_call: TRBV30; cdr3_length: 14; j_call: TRBJ2-2; cdr3_nt: TGTGCCTGGAGAGGACAGGGTTACGCCGGGGAGCTGTTTTTT; cdr3_aa: CAWRGQGYAGELFF
d_call: TRBD2; clone_size: NA; v_call: TRBV5-1; cdr3_length: 17; j_call: TRBJ2-7; cdr3_nt: TGCGCCAGCAGTTCAACCGCCGCGGCGGGAGTCCCCTACGAGCAGTACTTC; cdr3_aa: CASSSTAAAGVPYEQYF
d_call: TRBD1; clone_size: NA; v_call: TRBV18; cdr3_length: 15; j_call: TRBJ1-5; cdr3_nt: TGTGCCAGCTCACCCACGACAGGGAGCAATCAGCCCCAGCATTTT; cdr3_aa: CASSPTTGSNQPQHF
d_call: TRBD1; clone_size: NA; v_call: TRBV18; cdr3_length: 14; j_call: TRBJ2-7; cdr3_nt: TGTGCCAGCTCAGGGCAGGGGGCGCGATCGGAGCAGTACTTC; cdr3_aa: CASSGQGARSEQYF
d_call: TRBD1; clone_size: once; v_call: TRBV5-1; cdr3_length: 16; j_call: TRBJ1-2; cdr3_nt: TGCGCCAGCATGGCCCCCTCCGGACAGGGTGATTTCGGCTACACCTTC; cdr3_aa: CASMAPSGQGDFGYTF
d_call: NA; clone_size: NA; v_call: TRBV4-1; cdr3_length: 17; j_call: TRBJ2-1; cdr3_nt: TGCGCCAGCAGCCATCCCGAGACAGTCCTCTCCTACAATGAGCAGTTCTTC; cdr3_aa: CASSHPETVLSYNEQFF
d_call: NA; clone_size: NA; v_call: TRBV5-6; cdr3_length: 11; j_call: TRBJ1-1; cdr3_nt: TGTGCCAGCAGCTCCCGAGGGGGAGCTTTCTTT; cdr3_aa: CASSSRGGAFF
d_call: NA; clone_size: NA; v_call: TRBV6-5; cdr3_length: 14; j_call: TRBJ2-1; cdr3_nt: TGTGCCAGCAGTTACGGGACTTTATACAATGAGCAGTTCTTC; cdr3_aa: CASSYGTLYNEQFF
d_call: TRBD1; clone_size: NA; v_call: TRBV25-1; cdr3_length: 12; j_call: TRBJ1-1; cdr3_nt: TGTGCCAGTCGGACAGGTCAAACTGAAGCTTTCTTT; cdr3_aa: CASRTGQTEAFF
d_call: NA; clone_size: NA; v_call: TRBV28; cdr3_length: 14; j_call: TRBJ1-2; cdr3_nt: TGTGCCAGCAGTTCCGCAGGGGCGGACTATGGCTACACCTTC; cdr3_aa: CASSSAGADYGYTF
d_call: NA; clone_size: NA; v_call: TRBV28; cdr3_length: 14; j_call: TRBJ2-7; cdr3_nt: TGTGCCAGCCCTGGGTTTGGGCAGTCATACGAGCAGTACTTC; cdr3_aa: CASPGFGQSYEQYF
d_call: NA; clone_size: few; v_call: TRBV27; cdr3_length: 15; j_call: TRBJ1-5; cdr3_nt: TGTGCCAGCAGTGTCGACAGGAGCTCGAATCAGCCCCAGCATTTT; cdr3_aa: CASSVDRSSNQPQHF
d_call: TRBD1; clone_size: NA; v_call: TRBV5-1; cdr3_length: 15; j_call: TRBJ1-2; cdr3_nt: TGCGCCAGCAGCTCGCCGACAGGGGCAACCTATGGCTACACCTTC; cdr3_aa: CASSSPTGATYGYTF
d_call: TRBD1; clone_size: NA; v_call: TRBV19; cdr3_length: 14; j_call: TRBJ1-1; cdr3_nt: TGTGCCAGTAGTATTACAGGGGAGGTAGGAAACGCTTTCTTT; cdr3_aa: CASSITGEVGNAFF
d_call: TRBD1; clone_size: NA; v_call: TRBV25-1; cdr3_length: 17; j_call: TRBJ1-1; cdr3_nt: TGTGCCAGCAGGGGGGGACAGGGGCCGGTCTCGTTCACTGAAGCTTTCTTT; cdr3_aa: CASRGGQGPVSFTEAFF
d_call: NA; clone_size: NA; v_call: TRBV30; cdr3_length: 13; j_call: TRBJ2-2; cdr3_nt: TGTGCCTGGAGGTTTCTGTCGACCGGGGAGCTGTTTTTT; cdr3_aa: CAWRFLSTGELFF
d_call: NA; clone_size: NA; v_call: TRBV27; cdr3_length: 17; j_call: TRBJ2-3; cdr3_nt: TGTGCCAGCAGATACTCTTTCGACAGCCGGTTCACAGATACGCAGTATTTT; cdr3_aa: CASRYSFDSRFTDTQYF
d_call: TRBD2; clone_size: NA; v_call: TRBV28; cdr3_length: 16; j_call: TRBJ2-4; cdr3_nt: TGTGCCAGCAGTTCCGGGACTAGCGGGGGGAAAAACATTCAGTACTTC; cdr3_aa: CASSSGTSGGKNIQYF
d_call: TRBD1; clone_size: NA; v_call: TRBV6-5; cdr3_length: 14; j_call: TRBJ2-2; cdr3_nt: TGTGCCAGCAGTCGGACAGGAAACACCGGGGAGCTGTTTTTT; cdr3_aa: CASSRTGNTGELFF
d_call: NA; clone_size: NA; v_call: TRBV10-3; cdr3_length: 12; j_call: TRBJ1-1; cdr3_nt: TGTGCCATCAGTGTCCAACAGGGCGGCGCTTTCTTT; cdr3_aa: CAISVQQGGAFF
d_call: TRBD2; clone_size: NA; v_call: TRBV10-2; cdr3_length: 17; j_call: TRBJ2-2; cdr3_nt: TGCGCCAGCAGTTCCCAAGGACTAGCGGGAGACATCGGGGAGCTGTTTTTT; cdr3_aa: CASSSQGLAGDIGELFF
d_call: NA; clone_size: NA; v_call: TRBV6-6; cdr3_length: 15; j_call: TRBJ2-7; cdr3_nt: TGTGCCAGCAGTTACATGGCAGGGGTACGCCACGAGCAGTACTTC; cdr3_aa: CASSYMAGVRHEQYF
d_call: TRBD1; clone_size: NA; v_call: TRBV28; cdr3_length: 14; j_call: TRBJ2-7; cdr3_nt: TGTGCCAGCAGTGCACCGACAGGGAACTACGAGCAGTACTTC; cdr3_aa: CASSAPTGNYEQYF
d_call: NA; clone_size: NA; v_call: TRBV28; cdr3_length: 15; j_call: TRBJ1-5; cdr3_nt: TGTGCCAGCACCCTTCAGGGGTCCGGCGGCCAGCCCCAGCATTTT; cdr3_aa: CASTLQGSGGQPQHF
d_call: NA; clone_size: NA; v_call: TRBV7-6; cdr3_length: 14; j_call: TRBJ1-4; cdr3_nt: TGTGCCAGCAGCTATTATACAGGGAACGAAAAACTGTTTTTT; cdr3_aa: CASSYYTGNEKLFF
d_call: NA; clone_size: NA; v_call: TRBV6-5; cdr3_length: 14; j_call: TRBJ2-1; cdr3_nt: TGTGCCAGCAGTTACTCGGAGGGCCGTTTTGAGCAGTTCTTC; cdr3_aa: CASSYSEGRFEQFF
d_call: TRBD2; clone_size: once; v_call: TRBV18; cdr3_length: 16; j_call: TRBJ2-3; cdr3_nt: TGTGCCAGCTCACCACGAGAGCGGGAGGAGCCAGATACGCAGTATTTT; cdr3_aa: CASSPREREEPDTQYF
d_call: TRBD1; clone_size: NA; v_call: TRBV6-6; cdr3_length: 13; j_call: TRBJ2-5; cdr3_nt: TGTGCCAGCAGCCCACAGGGGCAAGAGACCCAGTACTTC; cdr3_aa: CASSPQGQETQYF
d_call: NA; clone_size: NA; v_call: TRBV5-1; cdr3_length: 13; j_call: TRBJ2-7; cdr3_nt: TGCGCCAGCAGCTTGGTCGGGTCCTACGAGCAGTACTTC; cdr3_aa: CASSLVGSYEQYF
d_call: NA; clone_size: NA; v_call: TRBV30; cdr3_length: 16; j_call: TRBJ1-1; cdr3_nt: TGTGCCTGGAGTGTACGAGGAGGACAGATGAACACTGAAGCTTTCTTT; cdr3_aa: CAWSVRGGQMNTEAFF
d_call: TRBD1; clone_size: NA; v_call: TRBV27; cdr3_length: 17; j_call: TRBJ2-7; cdr3_nt: TGTGCCAGCAGCACCAGATCCGGGACAGGGGGGCACTACGAGCAGTACTTC; cdr3_aa: CASSTRSGTGGHYEQYF
d_call: TRBD1; clone_size: NA; v_call: TRBV29-1; cdr3_length: 12; j_call: TRBJ1-2; cdr3_nt: TGCAGCGTTGATAAACAGGGGAATGGCTACACCTTC; cdr3_aa: CSVDKQGNGYTF
d_call: NA; clone_size: once; v_call: TRBV19; cdr3_length: 12; j_call: TRBJ1-2; cdr3_nt: TGTGCCAGTTTACAGGTTAACTATGGCTACACCTTC; cdr3_aa: CASLQVNYGYTF
d_call: TRBD2; clone_size: NA; v_call: TRBV7-9; cdr3_length: 15; j_call: TRBJ2-1; cdr3_nt: TGTGCCAGCAGCCCTAGAGCGGGAGCTTACAATGAGCAGTTCTTC; cdr3_aa: CASSPRAGAYNEQFF
d_call: TRBD1; clone_size: few; v_call: TRBV19; cdr3_length: 17; j_call: TRBJ1-1; cdr3_nt: TGTGCCAGTCGTAGTATGTACAGGGACAGGATGAACACTGAAGCTTTCTTT; cdr3_aa: CASRSMYRDRMNTEAFF
d_call: NA; clone_size: NA; v_call: TRBV18; cdr3_length: 13; j_call: TRBJ1-1; cdr3_nt: TGTGCCAGCTCACCCTTGGACTACACTGAAGCTTTCTTT; cdr3_aa: CASSPLDYTEAFF
d_call: NA; clone_size: once; v_call: TRBV19; cdr3_length: 15; j_call: TRBJ1-5; cdr3_nt: TGTGCCTCAAACGGGGGGGGTGGGGGCAATCAGCCCCAGCATTTT; cdr3_aa: CASNGGGGGNQPQHF
d_call: NA; clone_size: NA; v_call: TRBV28; cdr3_length: 14; j_call: TRBJ1-2; cdr3_nt: TGTGCCAGCAGTTTTCCCCAAAATTCCTATGGCTACACCTTC; cdr3_aa: CASSFPQNSYGYTF
d_call: TRBD1; clone_size: NA; v_call: TRBV19; cdr3_length: 15; j_call: TRBJ1-5; cdr3_nt: TGTGCCAGTTCGAAGGGGGCGGGGAGCAATCAGCCCCAGCATTTT; cdr3_aa: CASSKGAGSNQPQHF
d_call: NA; clone_size: NA; v_call: TRBV11-2; cdr3_length: 13; j_call: TRBJ2-1; cdr3_nt: TGTGCCAGCAGCCTCACTAGCCTCAATGAGCAGTTCTTC; cdr3_aa: CASSLTSLNEQFF
d_call: TRBD1; clone_size: NA; v_call: TRBV6-1; cdr3_length: 16; j_call: TRBJ2-7; cdr3_nt: TGTGCCAGCAGTGACCTCGGCGGGACAGGAAGGTACGAGCAGTACTTC; cdr3_aa: CASSDLGGTGRYEQYF
d_call: NA; clone_size: NA; v_call: TRBV27; cdr3_length: 14; j_call: TRBJ1-3; cdr3_nt: TGTGCCAGCAGTTTGGCTGTCTCTGGAAACACCATATATTTT; cdr3_aa: CASSLAVSGNTIYF
d_call: NA; clone_size: NA; v_call: TRBV7-9; cdr3_length: 14; j_call: TRBJ1-1; cdr3_nt: TGTGCCAGCAGCTTAAGGAGGGTCGAGGGGAGGGCTTTCTTT; cdr3_aa: CASSLRRVEGRAFF
d_call: NA; clone_size: NA; v_call: TRBV5-6; cdr3_length: 12; j_call: TRBJ1-2; cdr3_nt: TGTGCCAGCAGCTTGGGGGCGGGCGGCTACACCTTC; cdr3_aa: CASSLGAGGYTF
d_call: TRBD2; clone_size: NA; v_call: TRBV7-9; cdr3_length: 16; j_call: TRBJ2-1; cdr3_nt: TGTGCCAGCAGCTTCCTTAGCGGGGCCGAATACAATGAGCAGTTCTTC; cdr3_aa: CASSFLSGAEYNEQFF
d_call: TRBD2; clone_size: NA; v_call: TRBV27; cdr3_length: 15; j_call: TRBJ2-7; cdr3_nt: TGTGCCAGCAGCGCGACTAGCGGGAAATTCGGCGAGCAGTACTTC; cdr3_aa: CASSATSGKFGEQYF
d_call: NA; clone_size: NA; v_call: TRBV2; cdr3_length: 18; j_call: TRBJ1-5; cdr3_nt: TGTGCCAGCATGGCCAGGGCAAGCGGGGTATATAGCAATCAGCCCCAGCATTTT; cdr3_aa: CASMARASGVYSNQPQHF
d_call: NA; clone_size: NA; v_call: TRBV29-1; cdr3_length: 11; j_call: TRBJ2-7; cdr3_nt: TGCAGCGCCTCCGGGACCTACGAGCAGTACTTC; cdr3_aa: CSASGTYEQYF
d_call: TRBD2; clone_size: NA; v_call: TRBV29-1; cdr3_length: 13; j_call: TRBJ2-5; cdr3_nt: TGCAGCGTTGACGCGGGAGTTTCAGAGACCCAGTACTTC; cdr3_aa: CSVDAGVSETQYF
d_call: NA; clone_size: NA; v_call: TRBV7-8; cdr3_length: 13; j_call: TRBJ2-2; cdr3_nt: TGTGCCAGCAGCTTGGCGGGCACCGGGGAGCTGTTTTTT; cdr3_aa: CASSLAGTGELFF
d_call: NA; clone_size: NA; v_call: TRBV5-1; cdr3_length: 15; j_call: TRBJ1-4; cdr3_nt: TGCGCCAGCAGCTCCGGACATGCAACTAATGAAAAACTGTTTTTT; cdr3_aa: CASSSGHATNEKLFF
d_call: NA; clone_size: NA; v_call: TRBV5-1; cdr3_length: 17; j_call: TRBJ2-7; cdr3_nt: TGCGCCAGCAGCTTGGTGGCCGCGGTCGTCTCTAGCAACGAGCAGTACTTC; cdr3_aa: CASSLVAAVVSSNEQYF
d_call: TRBD2; clone_size: NA; v_call: TRBV28; cdr3_length: 12; j_call: TRBJ2-5; cdr3_nt: TGTGCCAGCGGGGGAGGGGTGAAGACCCAGTACTTC; cdr3_aa: CASGGGVKTQYF
d_call: NA; clone_size: NA; v_call: TRBV29-1; cdr3_length: 12; j_call: TRBJ1-1; cdr3_nt: TGCAGCTTCCAGTTCTCGAACACTGAAGCTTTCTTT; cdr3_aa: CSFQFSNTEAFF
d_call: TRBD2; clone_size: NA; v_call: TRBV4-3; cdr3_length: 18; j_call: TRBJ2-1; cdr3_nt: TGCGCCAGCAGCCAAGACCTACCACCGGGACTAGTCTCCAATGAGCAGTTCTTC; cdr3_aa: CASSQDLPPGLVSNEQFF
d_call: NA; clone_size: few; v_call: TRBV7-6; cdr3_length: 12; j_call: TRBJ2-7; cdr3_nt: TGTGCCAGCAGCCCGTTAACCTACGAGCAGTACTTC; cdr3_aa: CASSPLTYEQYF